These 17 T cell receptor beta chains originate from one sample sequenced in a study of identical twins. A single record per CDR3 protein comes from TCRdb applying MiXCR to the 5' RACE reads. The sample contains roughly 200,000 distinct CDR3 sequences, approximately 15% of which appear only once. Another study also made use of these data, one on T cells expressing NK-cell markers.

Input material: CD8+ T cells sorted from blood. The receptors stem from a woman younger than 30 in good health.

This CDR3 reads CASKEGGAGNTIYF. CDR3 sequence (DNA): TGTGCCAGTAAAGAGGGGGGGGCTGGAAACACCATATATTTT. The chain is built from TRBV6-1 and TRBJ1-3; D is possibly TRBD1 (6 bases). There are 14 residues in the CDR3. The V end lost 9 bases, the J end lost 2 bases, and 14 bases lay between the germline ends. The germline gives CDR1 MNHNS, CDR2 SASEGT.

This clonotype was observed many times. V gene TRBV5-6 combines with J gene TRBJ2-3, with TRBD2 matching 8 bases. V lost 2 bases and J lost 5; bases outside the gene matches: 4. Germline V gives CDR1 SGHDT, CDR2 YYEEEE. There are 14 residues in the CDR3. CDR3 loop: CASSFSGAEDTQYF. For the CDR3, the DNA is TGTGCCAGCAGCTTTAGCGGGGCTGAAGATACGCAGTATTTT.

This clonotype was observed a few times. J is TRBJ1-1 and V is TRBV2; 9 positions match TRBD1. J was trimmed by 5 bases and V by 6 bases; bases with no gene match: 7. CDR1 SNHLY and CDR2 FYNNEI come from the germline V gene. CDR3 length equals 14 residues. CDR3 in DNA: TGTGCCAGCAGGGGGGACAGGGTTGGTACTGAAGCTTTCTTT. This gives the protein CASRGDRVGTEAFF.

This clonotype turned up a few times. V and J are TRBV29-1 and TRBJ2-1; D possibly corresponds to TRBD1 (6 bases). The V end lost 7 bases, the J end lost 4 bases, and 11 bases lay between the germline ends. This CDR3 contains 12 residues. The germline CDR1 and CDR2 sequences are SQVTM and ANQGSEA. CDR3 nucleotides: TGCAGCGACCGGGACACATACAATGAGCAGTTCTTC. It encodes CSDRDTYNEQFF.

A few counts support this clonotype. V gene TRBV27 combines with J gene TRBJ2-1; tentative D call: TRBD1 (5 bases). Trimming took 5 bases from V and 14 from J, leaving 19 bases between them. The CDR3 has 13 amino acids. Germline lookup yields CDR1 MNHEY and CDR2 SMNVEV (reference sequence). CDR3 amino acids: CASSILNGQKEFF. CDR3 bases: TGTGCCAGCAGTATACTAAACGGACAAAAGGAGTTCTTC.

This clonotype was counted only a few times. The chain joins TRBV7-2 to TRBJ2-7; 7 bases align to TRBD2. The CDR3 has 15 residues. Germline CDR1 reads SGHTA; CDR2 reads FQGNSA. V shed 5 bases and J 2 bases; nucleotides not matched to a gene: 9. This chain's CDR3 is CASSEPGLYTYEQYF. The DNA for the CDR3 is TGTGCCAGCAGCGAACCGGGACTATATACCTACGAGCAGTACTTC. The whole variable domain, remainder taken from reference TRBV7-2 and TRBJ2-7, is GAGVSQSPSNKVTEKGKDVELRCDPISGHTALYWYRQSLGQGLEFLIYFQGNSAPDKSGLPSDRFSAERTGGSVSTLTIQRTQQEDSAVYLCASSEPGLYTYEQYFGPGTRLTVT.

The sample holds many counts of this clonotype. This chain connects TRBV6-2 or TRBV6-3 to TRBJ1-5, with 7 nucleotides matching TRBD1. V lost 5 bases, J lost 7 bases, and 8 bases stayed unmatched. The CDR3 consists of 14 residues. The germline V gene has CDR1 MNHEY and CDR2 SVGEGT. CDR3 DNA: TGTGCCAGCAGTCGCGACAGGGCCCTACAGCCCCAGCATTTT. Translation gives CASSRDRALQPQHF.

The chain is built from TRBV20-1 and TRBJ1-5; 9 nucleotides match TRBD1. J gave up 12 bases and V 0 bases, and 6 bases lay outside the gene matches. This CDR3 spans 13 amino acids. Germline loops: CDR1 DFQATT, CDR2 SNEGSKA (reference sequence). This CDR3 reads CSARDSVGQGQHF. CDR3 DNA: TGCAGTGCTAGAGATTCAGTGGGACAGGGCCAGCATTTT.

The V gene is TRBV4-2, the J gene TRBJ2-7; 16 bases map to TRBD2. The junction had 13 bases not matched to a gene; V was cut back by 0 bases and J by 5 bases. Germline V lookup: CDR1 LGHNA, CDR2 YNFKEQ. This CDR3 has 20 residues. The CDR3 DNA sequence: TGTGCCAGCAGCCAAGATTTCGGGACTAGCGGGGGGGCCTTGAGGAACGAGCAGTACTTC. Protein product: CASSQDFGTSGGALRNEQYF.

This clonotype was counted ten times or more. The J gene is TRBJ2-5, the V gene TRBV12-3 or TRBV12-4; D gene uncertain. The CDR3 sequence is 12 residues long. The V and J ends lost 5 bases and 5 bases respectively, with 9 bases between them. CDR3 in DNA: TGTGCCAGCAGTCTAGTTAGGGAGACCCAGTACTTC. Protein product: CASSLVRETQYF.

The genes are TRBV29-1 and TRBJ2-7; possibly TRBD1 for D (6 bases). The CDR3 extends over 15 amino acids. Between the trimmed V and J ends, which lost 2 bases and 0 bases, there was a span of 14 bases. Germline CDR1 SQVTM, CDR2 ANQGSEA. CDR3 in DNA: TGCAGCGTTGAATCCCGGGACATAAACTCCTACGAGCAGTACTTC. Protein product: CSVESRDINSYEQYF.

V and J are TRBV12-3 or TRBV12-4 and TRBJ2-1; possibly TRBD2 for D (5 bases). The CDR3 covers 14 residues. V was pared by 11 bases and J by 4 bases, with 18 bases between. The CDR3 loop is CAVPLGGRYNEQFF. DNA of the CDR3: TGTGCCGTACCCCTGGGCGGGCGTTACAATGAGCAGTTCTTC.

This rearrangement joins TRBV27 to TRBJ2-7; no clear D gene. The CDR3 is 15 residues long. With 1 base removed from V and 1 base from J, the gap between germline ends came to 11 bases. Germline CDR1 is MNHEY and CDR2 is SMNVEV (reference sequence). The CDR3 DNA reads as TGTGCCAGCAGTTTATTACCCAGTAATTCCTACGAGCAGTACTTC. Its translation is CASSLLPSNSYEQYF.

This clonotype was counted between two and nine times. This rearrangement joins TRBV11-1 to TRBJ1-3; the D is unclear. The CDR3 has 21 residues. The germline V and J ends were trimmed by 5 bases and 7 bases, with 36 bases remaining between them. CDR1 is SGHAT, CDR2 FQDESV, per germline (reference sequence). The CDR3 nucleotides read TGTGCCAGCAGCCACACGGGCAGCAAAAGCGACCAGACCTCCTATGGTAACACCATATATTTT. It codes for CASSHTGSKSDQTSYGNTIYF.

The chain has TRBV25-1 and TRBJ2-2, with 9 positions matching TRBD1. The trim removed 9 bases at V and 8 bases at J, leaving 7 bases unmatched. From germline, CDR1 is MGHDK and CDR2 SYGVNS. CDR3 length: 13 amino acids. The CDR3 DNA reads TGTGCCAGGATTCGGACAGGGGAAGGGGAGCTGTTTTTT. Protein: CARIRTGEGELFF.

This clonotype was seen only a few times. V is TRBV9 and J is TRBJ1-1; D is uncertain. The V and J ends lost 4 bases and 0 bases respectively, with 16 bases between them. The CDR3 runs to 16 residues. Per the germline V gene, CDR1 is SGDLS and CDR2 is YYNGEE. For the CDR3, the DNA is TGTGCCAGCAGCCCACGAATCGGGTTCATGAACACTGAAGCTTTCTTT. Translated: CASSPRIGFMNTEAFF.

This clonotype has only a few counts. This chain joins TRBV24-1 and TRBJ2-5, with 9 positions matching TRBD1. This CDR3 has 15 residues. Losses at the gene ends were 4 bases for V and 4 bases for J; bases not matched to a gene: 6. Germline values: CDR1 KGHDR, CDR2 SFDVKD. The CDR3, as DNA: TGTGCCACCAGTGACCCGGACAGGGGAGGAGAGACCCAGTACTTC. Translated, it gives CATSDPDRGGETQYF.